The T cell receptor beta chain described here comes from a study of shared clonotypes between healthy human individuals. Study as a whole: Each donor contributed plates that comprised three CD4 naive, three CD4 memory, two CD8 naive and one CD8 memory.

V trimming: 2 bases; J trimming: 3 bases; junction bases outside the gene matches: 4. The CDR3 contains 15 residues. Germline-derived CDR1 and CDR2 are SGDLS and YYNGEE. For every subset, genomic DNA was evenly distributed across several immunoSEQ plates. The table came from immunoSEQ multiplex PCR; TCRdb's copy has only in-frame clones and leaves some out. The table lists roughly 2.5 million clones, approximately 90% of them singletons. Participating donors were healthy, HIV-negative adults free of recent acute infections or vaccinations. The chain uses TRBV9 and TRBJ2-3, with 9 bases matching TRBD2. The source material was naive CD4+ T cells sorted from blood. Regarding subset: CD45RA+ positively selected. This TCR was recovered from a man aged 18-30 years in good health. The CDR3 protein is CASSVSGSRTDTQYF. CDR3 in DNA: TGTGCCAGCAGCGTTAGCGGGAGTCGTACAGATACGCAGTATTTT.